A selection of T cell receptor beta chains follows, all from one sample in a study of cytomegalovirus exposure and HLA in healthy donors. Measured with immunoSEQ multiplex PCR; TCRdb has only the in-frame clones, and not every one. Among around 130,000 clones, approximately 84% were seen once, and the ten largest hold approximately 2.8%. Input material: PBMCs. All receptors come from a boy aged 2-15 years in good health and CMV-seronegative. The CDR3 runs from the conserved cysteine through the conserved F or W. A D gene is named only where the DNA matches it firmly. Rows may omit the clone size; those that give it use once, few, many or a size class.

TRBJ2-1 . . TRBV9 TGTGCCAGCAGCGTAGTTGGGGGGGCGGTTAGAGGTCATGAGCAGTTCTTC CASSVVGGAVRGHEQFF
TRBJ2-5 . TRBD2 TRBV5-1 TGCGCCAGCAGCTATATTACGGCCGGGGGGGAGACCCAGTACTTC CASSYITAGGETQYF
TRBJ1-6 . . TRBV6-8 TGTGCCAGCAGTATAAGAGCGCGGCCCCTCCACTTT CASSIRARPLHF
TRBJ1-2 few . TRBV7-9 TGTGCCAGCAGCTTAGCTACTGCAGGCGTAGAATCCTATGGCTACACCTTC CASSLATAGVESYGYTF
TRBJ1-1 few . TRBV4-2 TGTGCCAGCAGCCAAGAGAAAACTAGAAACACTGAAGCTTTCTTT CASSQEKTRNTEAFF
TRBJ1-3 . . TRBV4-3 TGCGCCAGCAGCCAAGACCCAGGGAAGCTCGGAAACACCATATATTTT CASSQDPGKLGNTIYF
TRBJ1-1 . . TRBV6-6 TGTGCCAGCAGTTACACCAGACAGACTGAAGCTTTCTTT CASSYTRQTEAFF
TRBJ2-7 . . TRBV20-1 TGCAGTGCTAGAGTATCCTACGAGCAGTACTTC CSARVSYEQYF
TRBJ1-2 . . TRBV7-9 TGTGCCAGCAGCTTACCACAGGGAGGGGGCTACACCTTC CASSLPQGGGYTF
TRBJ2-5 . TRBD2 TRBV7-2 TGTGCCAGCAATGCGGGGGGCCCGGGTGAGCAGTACTTC CASNAGGPGEQYF
TRBJ2-1 . TRBD2 TRBV7-3 TGTGCCAGCAGCCCCATAGCGGGAGATGAGCAGTTCTTC CASSPIAGDEQFF
TRBJ1-1 . . TRBV5-4 TGTGCCAGCAGCGCAGGACAAGAAGCTTTCTTT CASSAGQEAFF
TRBJ2-2 few TRBD2 TRBV5-1 TGCGCCAGCAGCTTGGATGTCTTGCGGGAGTTCTCCGGGGAGCTGTTTTTT CASSLDVLREFSGELFF
TRBJ1-2 . . TRBV2 TGTGCCAGCAGCCCAGAGGGGGGGGATGGCTACACCTTC CASSPEGGDGYTF
TRBJ2-1 . TRBD2 TRBV6-4 TGTGCCAGCAGTGAAGCCGGGGGGGCTCGAGAAGAGCAGTTCTTC CASSEAGGAREEQFF
TRBJ2-1 . TRBD2 TRBV9 TGTGCCAGCAGCGCCCGACTAGCTGATACCTACAATGAGCAGTTCTTC CASSARLADTYNEQFF
TRBJ2-3 . TRBD2 TRBV6-4 TGTGCCAGCAGTGAGCGGGGGGGCACAGATACGCAGTATTTT CASSERGGTDTQYF
TRBJ2-6 . . TRBV6-1 TGTGCCACCGAAACAGGGTCTGGGGCCAACGTCCTGACTTTC CATETGSGANVLTF
TRBJ2-3 . . TRBV5-3 TGTGCCAGAAACAGACAGGCCCCTCGCACAGATACGCAGTATTTT CARNRQAPRTDTQYF
TRBJ2-3 few . TRBV4-2 TGTGCCAGCAGCCAAGGACTTGTTCCTCTCACAGATACGCAGTATTTT CASSQGLVPLTDTQYF
TRBJ2-1 . TRBD1 TRBV5-1 TGCGCCAGCAGCCACGGGACAGACTACAATGAGCAGTTCTTC CASSHGTDYNEQFF
TRBJ2-3 . TRBD2 TRBV4-3 TGCGCCAGCAGCCCCAGATGGAGCGGGGGGGAGGATACGCAGTATTTT CASSPRWSGGEDTQYF
TRBJ2-1 . TRBD2 TRBV27 TGTGCCAGCACCGGTTACGGTGGGCTTGGCGGGAGAGCTTACAATGAGCAGTTCTTC CASTGYGGLGGRAYNEQFF
TRBJ2-2 . TRBD1 TRBV5-6 TGTGCCAGCAGCTTCCCCGGGACAGGGGCCAGTGGGGAGCTGTTTTTT CASSFPGTGASGELFF
TRBJ2-3 . TRBD2 TRBV6-5 TGTGCCAGCAGCCTAGGACTAGCGGGAGGCACGCAGTATTTT CASSLGLAGGTQYF
TRBJ1-2 . . TRBV2 TGTGCCAGCAGCGGGGAGGGACAACACTATGGCTACACCTTC CASSGEGQHYGYTF
TRBJ2-1 . TRBD2 TRBV13 TGTGCCAGCAGCCCGTCGGGACTAGTCTCCTACAATGAGCAGTTCTTC CASSPSGLVSYNEQFF
TRBJ2-1 few TRBD2 TRBV6-5 TGTGCCAGCAGTTACTCTAGCGGGAGTTACAATGAGCAGTTCTTC CASSYSSGSYNEQFF
TRBJ1-1 . TRBD1 TRBV7-9 TGTGCCAGCAGCAGACAGGGAAACACTGAAGCTTTCTTT CASSRQGNTEAFF
TRBJ2-7 . . TRBV7-9 TGTGCCAGCAGCCCGGGCCAGGGGTTAGGAGAGCAGTACTTC CASSPGQGLGEQYF
TRBJ1-5 . TRBD1 TRBV7-9 TGTGCCAGCAGCCCTCCGGGACAGGGAAATCAGCCCCAGCATTTT CASSPPGQGNQPQHF
TRBJ2-1 . TRBD2 TRBV6-4 TGTGCCAGCAGTGACTCAGCGGGGGGCATGGATGAGCAGTTCTTC CASSDSAGGMDEQFF
TRBJ2-5 . TRBD1 TRBV30 TGTGCCTGGAGGGGGGGACAGGGACCTGTGGAGACCCAGTACTTC CAWRGGQGPVETQYF
TRBJ1-2 . . TRBV4-3 TGCGCCAGCAGCCAAGACTCAGGCTATGGTGGCTACACCTTC CASSQDSGYGGYTF
TRBJ2-1 . . TRBV4-3 TGCGCCAGCAGCCAGTCTCTGGACAACTACAATGAGCAGTTCTTC CASSQSLDNYNEQFF
TRBJ2-3 . TRBD1 TRBV7-2 TGTGCCAGCAGCTTAAGGACAGGGAACGCAGATACGCAGTATTTT CASSLRTGNADTQYF
TRBJ1-6 few TRBD1 TRBV7-3 TGTGCCAGCAGCTTAACGGGACAGGGGTTTTCACCCCTCCACTTT CASSLTGQGFSPLHF